The entry that follows covers one T cell receptor beta chain sequence. The antigen is unknown. The ends were cut back, 4 bases at V and 0 bases at J, with 9 bases in the middle. Germline V CDR1 and CDR2: SGHAT, FQNNGV. The CDR3 sequence is 14 residues long. This specimen belongs to a study of T cell responses to AZD1222 COVID-19 vaccine. Study observations and caveats: Clonal diversity was possibly underestimated, and the donors were mostly white British, with more females. After the peak T cell response, and only then, were repertoires sampled.

Sequenced by immunoSEQ multiplex PCR; TCRdb stores in-frame clones only, minus some. Here the sample spans some 80,000 clones, roughly 86% being singletons. The chain links TRBV11-2 to TRBJ1-2; no definite D call. The specimen was peripheral blood, collected on day 0 of AZD1222 vaccination. The TCR comes from an adult in good health. CDR3 sequence: CASSSWGTNYGYTF. The CDR3 DNA is TGTGCCAGCAGCTCGTGGGGTACTAACTATGGCTACACCTTC.